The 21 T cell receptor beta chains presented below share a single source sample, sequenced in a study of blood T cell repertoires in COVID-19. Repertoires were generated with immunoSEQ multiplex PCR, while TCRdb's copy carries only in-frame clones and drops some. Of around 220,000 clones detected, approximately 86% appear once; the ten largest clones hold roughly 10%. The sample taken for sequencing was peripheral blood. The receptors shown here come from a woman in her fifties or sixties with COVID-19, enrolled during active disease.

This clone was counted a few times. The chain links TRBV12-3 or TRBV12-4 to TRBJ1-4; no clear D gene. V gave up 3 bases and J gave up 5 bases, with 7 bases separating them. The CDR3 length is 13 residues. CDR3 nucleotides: TGTGCCAGCAGTTTTCGGAGGAATGAAAAACTGTTTTTT. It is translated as CASSFRRNEKLFF.

Written as DNA, the CDR3 is TGCAGCGCAGAGGGGGTTAGCGGGGGGGCCTACAATGAGCAGTTCTTC. Translating it yields CSAEGVSGGAYNEQFF. V usage is TRBV29-1 and J usage is TRBJ2-1; 11 bases are shared with TRBD2. The CDR3 consists of 16 residues. Trimming cost V 7 bases and J 2 bases; bases outside gene matches: 10. Looked up from germline, CDR1 is SQVTM and CDR2 is ANQGSEA.

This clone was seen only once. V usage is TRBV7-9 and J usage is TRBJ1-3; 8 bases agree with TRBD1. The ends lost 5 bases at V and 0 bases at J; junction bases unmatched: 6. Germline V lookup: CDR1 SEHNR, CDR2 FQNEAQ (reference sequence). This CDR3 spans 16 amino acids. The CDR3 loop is CASSIGQGDSGNTIYF. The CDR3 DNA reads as TGTGCCAGCAGCATCGGACAGGGAGACTCTGGAAACACCATATATTTT. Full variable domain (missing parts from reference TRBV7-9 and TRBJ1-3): DTGVSQNPRHKITKRGQNVTFRCDPISEHNRLYWYRQTLGQGPEFLTYFQNEAQLEKSRLLSDRFSAERPKGSFSTLEIQRTEQGDSAMYLCASSIGQGDSGNTIYFGEGSWLTVV.

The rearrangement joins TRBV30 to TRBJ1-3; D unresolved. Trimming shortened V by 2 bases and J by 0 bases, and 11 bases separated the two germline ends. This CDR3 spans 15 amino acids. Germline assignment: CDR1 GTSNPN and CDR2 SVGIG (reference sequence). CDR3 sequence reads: CAWSPGLSSGNTIYF. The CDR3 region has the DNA TGTGCCTGGAGTCCCGGACTGTCCTCTGGAAACACCATATATTTT.

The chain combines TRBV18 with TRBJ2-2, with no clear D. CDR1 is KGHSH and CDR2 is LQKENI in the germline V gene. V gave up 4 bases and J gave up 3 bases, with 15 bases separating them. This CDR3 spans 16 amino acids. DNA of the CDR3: TGTGCCAGCTCACTACCGGCAGGTTTGGACACCGGGGAGCTGTTTTTT. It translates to CASSLPAGLDTGELFF.

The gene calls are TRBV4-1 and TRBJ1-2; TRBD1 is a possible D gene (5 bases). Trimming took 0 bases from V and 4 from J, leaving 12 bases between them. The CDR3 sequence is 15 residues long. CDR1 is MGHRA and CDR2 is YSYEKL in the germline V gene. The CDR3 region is CASSQDGGETYGYTF. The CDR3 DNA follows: TGCGCCAGCAGCCAAGATGGGGGGGAAACCTATGGCTACACCTTC.

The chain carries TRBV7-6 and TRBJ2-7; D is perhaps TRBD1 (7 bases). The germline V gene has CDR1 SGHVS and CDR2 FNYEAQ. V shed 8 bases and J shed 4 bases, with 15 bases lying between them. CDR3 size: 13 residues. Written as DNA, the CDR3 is TGTGCCAGCGGAGGGGGCCATCGGTACGAGCAGTACGTC. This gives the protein CASGGGHRYEQYV.

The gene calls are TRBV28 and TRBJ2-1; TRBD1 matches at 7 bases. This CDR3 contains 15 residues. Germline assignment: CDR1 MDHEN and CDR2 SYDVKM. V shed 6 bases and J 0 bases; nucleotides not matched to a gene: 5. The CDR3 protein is CASRKQGLSYNEQFF. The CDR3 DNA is TGTGCCAGCAGAAAACAGGGGCTCTCCTACAATGAGCAGTTCTTC.

This chain's CDR3 is CASSQLGLDGYNEQFF. CDR3 nucleotide sequence: TGCGCCAGCAGCCAACTTGGACTAGATGGGTACAATGAGCAGTTCTTC. V usage is TRBV4-1 and J usage is TRBJ2-1, with 7 bases aligning to TRBD2. The CDR3 consists of 16 residues. With 2 bases clipped from V and 4 bases from J, the junction kept 8 bases outside the gene matches. Germline V gene lookup returns CDR1 MGHRA and CDR2 YSYEKL.

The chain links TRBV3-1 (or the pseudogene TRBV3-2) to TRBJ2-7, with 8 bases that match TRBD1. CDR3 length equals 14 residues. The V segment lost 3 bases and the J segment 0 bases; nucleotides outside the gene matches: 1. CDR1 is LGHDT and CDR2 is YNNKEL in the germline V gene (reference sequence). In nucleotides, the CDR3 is TGTGCCAGCAGCCACGGACAGGGCTCCTACGAGCAGTACGTC. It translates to CASSHGQGSYEQYV.

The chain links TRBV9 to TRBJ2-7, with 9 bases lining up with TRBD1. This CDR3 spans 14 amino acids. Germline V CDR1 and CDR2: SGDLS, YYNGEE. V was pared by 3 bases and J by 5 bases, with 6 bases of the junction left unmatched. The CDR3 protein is CASSGRTGDHEQYV. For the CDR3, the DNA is TGTGCCAGCAGCGGACGGACAGGGGACCACGAGCAGTACGTC.

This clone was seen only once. CDR3 residues: CASSNPGTGSPGANVLTF. The DNA for the CDR3 is TGTGCCAGCAGTAACCCCGGGACAGGGTCACCTGGGGCCAACGTCCTGACTTTC. The chain employs TRBV6-2 or TRBV6-3 and TRBJ2-6; 9 nucleotides match TRBD1. The CDR3 consists of 18 residues. The ends lost 5 bases at V and 2 bases at J; junction bases unmatched: 10. Germline CDR1 is MNHEY and CDR2 is SVGEGT.

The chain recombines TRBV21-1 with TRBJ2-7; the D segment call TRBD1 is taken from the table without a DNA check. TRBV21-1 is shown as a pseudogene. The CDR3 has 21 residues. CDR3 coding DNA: TGTGCCAGCAGCCTCCCCACCCGGCCCCTAGGTTATAGGGGGACAGTCCACGAGCAGTACGTC. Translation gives CASSLPTRPLGYRGTVHEQYV.

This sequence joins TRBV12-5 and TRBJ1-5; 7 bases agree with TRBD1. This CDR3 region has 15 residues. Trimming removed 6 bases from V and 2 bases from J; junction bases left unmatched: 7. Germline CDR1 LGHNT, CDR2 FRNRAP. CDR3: CASGPTGVGNQPQHF. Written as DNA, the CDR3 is TGTGCTAGTGGACCTACAGGGGTGGGCAATCAGCCCCAGCATTTT.

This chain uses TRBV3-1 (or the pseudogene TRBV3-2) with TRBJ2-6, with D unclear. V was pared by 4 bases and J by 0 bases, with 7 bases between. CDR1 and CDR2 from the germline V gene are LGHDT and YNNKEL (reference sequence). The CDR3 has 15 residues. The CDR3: CASSPIPSGANVLTF. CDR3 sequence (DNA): TGTGCCAGCAGCCCTATTCCCTCTGGGGCCAACGTCCTGACTTTC.

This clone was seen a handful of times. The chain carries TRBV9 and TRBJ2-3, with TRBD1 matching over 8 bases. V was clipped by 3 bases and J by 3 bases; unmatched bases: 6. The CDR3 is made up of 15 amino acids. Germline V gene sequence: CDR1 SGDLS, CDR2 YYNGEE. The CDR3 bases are TGTGCCAGCAGCGCCCGGACAGGGAATACAGATACGCAGTATTTT. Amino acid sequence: CASSARTGNTDTQYF.

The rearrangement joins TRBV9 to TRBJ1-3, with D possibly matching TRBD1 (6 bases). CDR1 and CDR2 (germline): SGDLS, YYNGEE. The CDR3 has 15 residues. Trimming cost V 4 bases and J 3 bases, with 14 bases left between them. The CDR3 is CASSSNTGLGNTIYF. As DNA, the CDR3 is TGTGCCAGCAGCTCCAACACAGGGCTTGGAAACACCATATATTTT. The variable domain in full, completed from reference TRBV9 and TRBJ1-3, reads DSGVTQTPKHLITATGQRVTLRCSPRSGDLSVYWYQQSLDQGLQFLIQYYNGEERAKGNILERFSAQQFPDLHSELNLSSLELGDSALYFCASSSNTGLGNTIYFGEGSWLTVV.

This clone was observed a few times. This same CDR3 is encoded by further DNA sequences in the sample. CDR3: CASSDGVSGNTIYF. DNA of the CDR3: TGTGCCAGCAGTGACGGGGTCTCTGGAAACACCATATATTTT. The rearrangement uses TRBV6-1 and TRBJ1-3; D is unresolved. V lost 3 bases to trimming and J lost 0 bases, with 6 bases between them. The CDR3 is 14 residues long. Germline values: CDR1 MNHNS, CDR2 SASEGT.

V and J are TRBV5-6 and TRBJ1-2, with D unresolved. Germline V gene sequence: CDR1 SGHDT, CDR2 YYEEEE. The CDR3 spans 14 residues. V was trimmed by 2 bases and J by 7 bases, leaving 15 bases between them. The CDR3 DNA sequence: TGTGCCAGCAGCTTCGGACGGGGTACTGGTGGCTACACCTTC. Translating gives CASSFGRGTGGYTF.

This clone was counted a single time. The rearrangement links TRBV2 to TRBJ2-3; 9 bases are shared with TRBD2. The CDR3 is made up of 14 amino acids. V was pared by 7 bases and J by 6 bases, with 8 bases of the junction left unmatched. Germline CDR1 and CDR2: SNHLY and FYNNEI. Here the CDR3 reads CASKFSGGSDTQYF. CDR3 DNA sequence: TGTGCCAGCAAGTTTAGCGGGGGATCGGATACGCAGTATTTT.

This chain's CDR3 is CASSPGQSNQPQHF. CDR3 DNA sequence: TGTGCCAGCAGCCCGGGACAGAGCAATCAGCCCCAGCATTTT. The rearrangement uses TRBV4-2 and TRBJ1-5, with 7 bases lining up with TRBD1. This CDR3 has 14 amino acids. V lost 4 bases to trimming and J lost 1 base; unmatched junction nucleotides: 1. Germline-derived CDR1 and CDR2 are LGHNA and YNFKEQ.